This T cell receptor beta chain was retrieved from a study of response to subunit inactivated influenza vaccine. Notes on the study in general: Authors suggested each seasonal influenza vaccination recruits few new T cells.

As regards this clonotype: Its antigen is undetermined.

This CDR3 is 16 amino acids long. V gave up 5 bases and J gave up 0 bases, with 17 bases separating them. Germline values: CDR1 DFQATT, CDR2 SNEGSKA (reference sequence). Via MiXCR, TCRdb re-called the RT-PCR reads, giving one row per CDR3 protein. This table has 500,000 to 750,000 distinct CDR3 sequences, around 15% appearing once. The source was PBMCs from blood, collected 12 days after vaccination. This sequence joins TRBV20-1 and TRBJ2-1; the D gene is possibly TRBD1 (6 bases). The clonotype comes from a man aged 45-65 years who received an inactivated influenza vaccine. CDR3: CSAYRRGGSSYNEQFF. The CDR3 DNA is TGCAGTGCTTATCGTAGAGGGGGTAGCTCCTACAATGAGCAGTTCTTC.